This T cell receptor (beta chain) was captured in a study of glioma-infiltrating T cells after dendritic cell vaccination. V shed 2 bases and J shed 6 bases, with 12 bases lying between them. Looked up from germline, CDR1 is LNHDA and CDR2 is SQIVND (reference sequence). The CDR3 extends over 14 amino acids. Data came from immunoSEQ multiplex PCR; TCRdb stores just in-frame clones and leaves some out. The sample has under 100,000 clones; around nine tenths are singletons. The chain recombines TRBV19 with TRBJ2-3, with D perhaps matching TRBD1 (5 bases). The source of this sequence is a human donor with glioblastoma. The sequencing used blood, collected before dendritic cell vaccination. This chain's CDR3 is CASSINQGWDTQYF. The CDR3 DNA reads TGTGCCAGTAGTATAAATCAGGGATGGGATACGCAGTATTTT.